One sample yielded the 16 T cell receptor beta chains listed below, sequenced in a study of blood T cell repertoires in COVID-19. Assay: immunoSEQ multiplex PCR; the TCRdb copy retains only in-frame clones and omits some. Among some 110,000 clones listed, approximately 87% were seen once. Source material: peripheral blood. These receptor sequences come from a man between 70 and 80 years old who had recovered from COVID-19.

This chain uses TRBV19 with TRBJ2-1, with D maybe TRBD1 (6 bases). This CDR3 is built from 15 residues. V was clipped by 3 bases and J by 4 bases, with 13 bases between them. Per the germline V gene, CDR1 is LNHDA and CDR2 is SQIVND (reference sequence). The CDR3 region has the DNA TGTGCCAGTAGTATGGGAACAGGGCAATACAATGAGCAGTTCTTC. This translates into CASSMGTGQYNEQFF. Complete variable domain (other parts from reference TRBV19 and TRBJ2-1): DGGITQSPKYLFRKEGQNVTLSCEQNLNHDAMYWYRQDPGQGLRLIYYSQIVNDFQKGDIAEGYSVSREKKESFPLTVTSAQKNPTAFYLCASSMGTGQYNEQFFGPGTRLTVL.

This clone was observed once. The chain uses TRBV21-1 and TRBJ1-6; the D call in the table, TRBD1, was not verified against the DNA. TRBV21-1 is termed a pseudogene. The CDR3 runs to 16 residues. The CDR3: CASSKVGTGDNSPLHF. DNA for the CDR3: TGTGCCAGCAGCAAAGTAGGAACAGGGGATAATTCACCCCTCCACTTT.

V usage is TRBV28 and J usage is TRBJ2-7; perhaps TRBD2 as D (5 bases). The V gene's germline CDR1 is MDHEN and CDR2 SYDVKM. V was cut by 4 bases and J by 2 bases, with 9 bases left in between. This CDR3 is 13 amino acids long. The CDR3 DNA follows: TGTGCCAGCAGTTCTCCGGGAACCTACGAGCAGTACTTC. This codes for CASSSPGTYEQYF.

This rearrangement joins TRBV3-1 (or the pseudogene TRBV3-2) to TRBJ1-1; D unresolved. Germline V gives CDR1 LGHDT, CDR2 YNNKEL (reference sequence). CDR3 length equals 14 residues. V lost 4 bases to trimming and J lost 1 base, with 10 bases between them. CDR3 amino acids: CASSRAAGNTEAFF. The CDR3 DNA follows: TGTGCCAGCAGCCGGGCCGCTGGGAACACTGAAGCTTTCTTT.

Here the CDR3 reads CASSLVQGPYNEQFF. The DNA of the CDR3 is TGTGCCAGCAGTTTGGTACAGGGGCCTTACAATGAGCAGTTCTTC. The chain links TRBV27 to TRBJ2-1; TRBD1 agrees at 7 bases. CDR3 length equals 15 residues. Trimming at V came to 3 bases and at J to 4 bases, leaving 6 bases not matched to a gene. Germline assignment: CDR1 MNHEY and CDR2 SMNVEV (reference sequence).

The CDR3 sequence is CASSIATTSESNEQFF. The CDR3 nucleotides read TGTGCCAGTAGTATAGCAACGACTAGCGAATCCAATGAGCAGTTCTTC. The rearrangement uses TRBV19 and TRBJ2-1, with TRBD2 matching 8 bases. The CDR3 sequence is 16 residues long. Germline trimming cut 1 base from V and 6 bases from J; bases unmatched to any gene: 8. Germline CDR1 LNHDA, CDR2 SQIVND (reference sequence).

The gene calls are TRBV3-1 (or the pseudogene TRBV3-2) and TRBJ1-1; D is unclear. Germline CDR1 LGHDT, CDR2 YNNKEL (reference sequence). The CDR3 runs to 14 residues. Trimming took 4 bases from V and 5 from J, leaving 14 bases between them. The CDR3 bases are TGTGCCAGCAGCCCAAGGCGGGGTCTGACTGAAGCTTTCTTT. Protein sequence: CASSPRRGLTEAFF.

This CDR3 is CSVGASTDTQYF. In nucleotides, the CDR3 is TGTTCGGTGGGGGCGAGCACAGATACGCAGTATTTT. The chain joins TRBV24-1 to TRBJ2-3; TRBD1 might be the D (6 bases). The CDR3 is 12 amino acids. Germline V CDR1 and CDR2: KGHDR, SFDVKD.

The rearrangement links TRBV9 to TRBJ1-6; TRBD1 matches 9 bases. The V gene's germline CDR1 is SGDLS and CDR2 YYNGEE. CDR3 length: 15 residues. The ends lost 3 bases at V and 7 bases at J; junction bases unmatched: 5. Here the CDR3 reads CASSAGQGKNSPLHF. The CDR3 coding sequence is TGTGCCAGCAGCGCCGGACAGGGGAAAAATTCACCCCTCCACTTT. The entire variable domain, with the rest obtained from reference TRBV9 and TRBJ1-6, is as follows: DSGVTQTPKHLITATGQRVTLRCSPRSGDLSVYWYQQSLDQGLQFLIQYYNGEERAKGNILERFSAQQFPDLHSELNLSSLELGDSALYFCASSAGQGKNSPLHFGNGTRLTVT.

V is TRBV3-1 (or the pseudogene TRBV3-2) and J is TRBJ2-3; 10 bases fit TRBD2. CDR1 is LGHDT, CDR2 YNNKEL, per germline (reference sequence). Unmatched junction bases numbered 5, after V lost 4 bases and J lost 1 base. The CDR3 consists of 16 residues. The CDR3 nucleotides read TGTGCCAGCAGCCGTAGACTAGCGGGCCGCACAGATACGCAGTATTTT. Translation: CASSRRLAGRTDTQYF.

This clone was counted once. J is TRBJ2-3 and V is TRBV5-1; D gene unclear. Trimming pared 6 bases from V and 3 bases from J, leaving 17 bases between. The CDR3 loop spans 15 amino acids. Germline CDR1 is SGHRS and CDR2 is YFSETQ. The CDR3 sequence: CASKLYGEMTDTQYF. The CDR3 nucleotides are TGCGCCAGCAAGTTATACGGAGAGATGACAGATACGCAGTATTTT.

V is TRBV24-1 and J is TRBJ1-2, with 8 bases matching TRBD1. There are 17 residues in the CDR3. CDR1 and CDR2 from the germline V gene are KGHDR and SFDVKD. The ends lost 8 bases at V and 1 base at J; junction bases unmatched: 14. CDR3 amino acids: CATNLSRQGPLNYGYTF. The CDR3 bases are TGTGCCACCAACCTCTCGAGACAGGGGCCTCTTAACTATGGCTACACCTTC.

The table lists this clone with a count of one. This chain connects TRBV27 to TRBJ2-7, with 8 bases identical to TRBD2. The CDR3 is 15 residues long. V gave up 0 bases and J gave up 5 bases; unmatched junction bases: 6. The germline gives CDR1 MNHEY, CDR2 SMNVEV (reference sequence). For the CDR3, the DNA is TGTGCCAGCAGTTTATCCCTAGCGGGCCGGGACGAGCAGTACTTC. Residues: CASSLSLAGRDEQYF.

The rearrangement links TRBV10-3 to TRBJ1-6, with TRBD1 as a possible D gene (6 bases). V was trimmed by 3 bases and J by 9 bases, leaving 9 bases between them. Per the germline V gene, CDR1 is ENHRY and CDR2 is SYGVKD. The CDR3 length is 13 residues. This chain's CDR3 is CAISEQGSSPLHF. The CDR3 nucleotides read TGTGCCATCAGTGAACAGGGTAGTTCACCCCTCCACTTT.

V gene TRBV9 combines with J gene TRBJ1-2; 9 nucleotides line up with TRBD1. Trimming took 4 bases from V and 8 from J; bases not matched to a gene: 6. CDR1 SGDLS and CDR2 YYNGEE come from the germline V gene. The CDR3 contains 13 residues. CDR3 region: CASSRDRAQGYTF. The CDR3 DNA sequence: TGTGCCAGCAGCAGGGACAGGGCTCAAGGCTACACCTTC. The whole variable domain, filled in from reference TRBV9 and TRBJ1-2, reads DSGVTQTPKHLITATGQRVTLRCSPRSGDLSVYWYQQSLDQGLQFLIQYYNGEERAKGNILERFSAQQFPDLHSELNLSSLELGDSALYFCASSRDRAQGYTFGSGTRLTVV.

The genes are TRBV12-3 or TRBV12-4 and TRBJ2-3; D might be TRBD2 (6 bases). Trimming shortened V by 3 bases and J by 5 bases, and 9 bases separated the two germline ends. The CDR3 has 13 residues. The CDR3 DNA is TGTGCCAGCAGTTTCGAAGCGGGAGATACGCAGTATTTT. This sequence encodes CASSFEAGDTQYF.